This TCR beta chain was sequenced during a study of T cell responses to AZD1222 COVID-19 vaccine. Across the whole study: Pooled in the analysis were second doses at about 4 or about 12 weeks. The study, taken as a whole, reports: All repertoire sampling was performed exclusively after the peak T cell response. White British ancestry dominated among donors, who included more females, and clonal diversity was possibly underestimated. Unmutated variant regions reportedly attract nearly half of all spike-specific TCRs.

Assay: immunoSEQ multiplex PCR; the TCRdb copy retains only in-frame clones and omits some. The sample carries about 150,000 clones, under 95% recorded once. To note about this clone: As yet, its antigen is unknown.

This CDR3 region has 13 residues. V was cut by 0 bases and J by 9 bases, with 9 bases left in between. Germline assignment: CDR1 SGHDN and CDR2 FVKESK. The material sequenced was peripheral blood, taken on day 0 of AZD1222 vaccination. This clonotype was sampled from an adult in good health. This chain uses TRBV14 with TRBJ2-1, with D tentatively TRBD1 (6 bases). The CDR3 region has the DNA TGTGCCAGCAGCCAAGACACAGGGCGTGAGCAGTTCTTC. The encoded protein is CASSQDTGREQFF.